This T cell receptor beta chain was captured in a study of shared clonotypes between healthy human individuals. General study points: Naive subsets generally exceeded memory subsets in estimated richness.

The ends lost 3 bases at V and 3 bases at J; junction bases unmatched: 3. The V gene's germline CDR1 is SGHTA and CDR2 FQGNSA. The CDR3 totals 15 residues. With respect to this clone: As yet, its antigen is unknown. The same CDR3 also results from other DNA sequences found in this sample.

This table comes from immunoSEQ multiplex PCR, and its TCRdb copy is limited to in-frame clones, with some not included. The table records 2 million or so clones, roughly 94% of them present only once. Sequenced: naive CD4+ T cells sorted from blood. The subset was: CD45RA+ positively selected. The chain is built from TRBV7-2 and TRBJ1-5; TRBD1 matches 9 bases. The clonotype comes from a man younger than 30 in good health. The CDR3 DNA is TGTGCCAGCAGCTTGGGACAGGGTTACAATCAGCCCCAGCATTTT. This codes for CASSLGQGYNQPQHF.